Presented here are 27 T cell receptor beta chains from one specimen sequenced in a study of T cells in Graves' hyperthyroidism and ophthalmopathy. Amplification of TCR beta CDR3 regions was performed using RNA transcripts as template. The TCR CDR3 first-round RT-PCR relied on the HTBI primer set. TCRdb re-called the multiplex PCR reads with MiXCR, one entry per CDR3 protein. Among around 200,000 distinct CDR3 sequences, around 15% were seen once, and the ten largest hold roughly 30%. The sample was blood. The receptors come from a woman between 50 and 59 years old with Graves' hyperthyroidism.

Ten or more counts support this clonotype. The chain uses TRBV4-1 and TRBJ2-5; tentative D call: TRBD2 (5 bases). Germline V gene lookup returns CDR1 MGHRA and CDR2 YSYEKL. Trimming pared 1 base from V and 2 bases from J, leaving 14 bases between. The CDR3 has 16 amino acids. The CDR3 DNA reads TGCGCCAGCAGCCAAGCCATAGGCGGGCCGCAAGAGACCCAGTACTTC. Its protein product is CASSQAIGGPQETQYF.

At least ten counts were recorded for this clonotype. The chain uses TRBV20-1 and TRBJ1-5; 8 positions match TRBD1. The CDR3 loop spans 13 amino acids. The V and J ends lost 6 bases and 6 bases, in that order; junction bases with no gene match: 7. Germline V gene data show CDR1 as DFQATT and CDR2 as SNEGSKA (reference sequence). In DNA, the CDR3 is TGCAGTGCCCGGGACAGGTGGCGTCAGCCCCAGCATTTT. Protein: CSARDRWRQPQHF.

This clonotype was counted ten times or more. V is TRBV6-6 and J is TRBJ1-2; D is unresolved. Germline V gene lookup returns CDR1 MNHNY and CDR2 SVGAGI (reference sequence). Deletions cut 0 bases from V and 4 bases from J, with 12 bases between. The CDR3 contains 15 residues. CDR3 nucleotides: TGTGCCAGCAGTTACTCGATTTACGCAGGCTATGGCTACACCTTC. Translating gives CASSYSIYAGYGYTF.

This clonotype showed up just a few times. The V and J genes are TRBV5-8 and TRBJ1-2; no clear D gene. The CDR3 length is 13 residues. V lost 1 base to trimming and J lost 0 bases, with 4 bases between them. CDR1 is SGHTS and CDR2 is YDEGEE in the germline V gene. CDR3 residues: CASSLRTNYGYTF. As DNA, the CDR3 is TGTGCCAGCAGCTTGAGGACTAACTATGGCTACACCTTC. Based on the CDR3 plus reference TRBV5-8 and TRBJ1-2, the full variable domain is EAGVTQSPTHLIKTRGQQATLRCSPISGHTSVYWYQQALGLGLQFLLWYDEGEERNRGNFPPRFSGRQFPNYSSELNVNALELEDSALYLCASSLRTNYGYTFGSGTRLTVV.

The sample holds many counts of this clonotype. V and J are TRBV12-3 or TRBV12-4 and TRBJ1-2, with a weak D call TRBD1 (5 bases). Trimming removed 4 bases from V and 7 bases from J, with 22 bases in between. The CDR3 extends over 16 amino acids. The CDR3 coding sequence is TGTGCCAGCAGTTGGGGCCCCAGGGATCTACATGGTGGCTACACCTTC. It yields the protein CASSWGPRDLHGGYTF.

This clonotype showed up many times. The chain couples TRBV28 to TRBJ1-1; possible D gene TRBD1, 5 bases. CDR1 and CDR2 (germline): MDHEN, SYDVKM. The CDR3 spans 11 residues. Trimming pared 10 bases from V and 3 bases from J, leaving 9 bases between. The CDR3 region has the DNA TGTGCCATCTTGGGGGACACTGAAGCTTTCTTT. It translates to CAILGDTEAFF.

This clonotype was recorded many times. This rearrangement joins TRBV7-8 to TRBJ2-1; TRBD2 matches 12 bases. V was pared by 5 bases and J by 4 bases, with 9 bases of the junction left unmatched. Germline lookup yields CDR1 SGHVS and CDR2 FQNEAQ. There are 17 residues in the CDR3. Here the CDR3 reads CASSPGSGLAGYNEQFF. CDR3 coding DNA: TGTGCCAGCAGCCCCGGTTCTGGACTAGCGGGGTACAATGAGCAGTTCTTC.

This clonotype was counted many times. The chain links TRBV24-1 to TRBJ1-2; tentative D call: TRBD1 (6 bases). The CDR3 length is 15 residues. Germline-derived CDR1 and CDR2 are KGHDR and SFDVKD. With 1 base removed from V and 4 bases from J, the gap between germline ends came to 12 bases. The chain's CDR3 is CATSDFGGHVYGYTF. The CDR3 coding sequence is TGTGCCACCAGTGATTTCGGGGGGCACGTCTATGGCTACACCTTC.

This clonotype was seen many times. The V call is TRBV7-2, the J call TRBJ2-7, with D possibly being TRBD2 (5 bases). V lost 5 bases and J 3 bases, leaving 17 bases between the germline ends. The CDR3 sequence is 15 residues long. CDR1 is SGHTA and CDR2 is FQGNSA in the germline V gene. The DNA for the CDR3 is TGTGCCAGCAGCCAGACCCCGGGGTGGAACTACGAGCAGTACTTC. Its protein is CASSQTPGWNYEQYF. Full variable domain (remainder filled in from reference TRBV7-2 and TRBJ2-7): GAGVSQSPSNKVTEKGKDVELRCDPISGHTALYWYRQSLGQGLEFLIYFQGNSAPDKSGLPSDRFSAERTGGSVSTLTIQRTQQEDSAVYLCASSQTPGWNYEQYFGPGTRLTVT.

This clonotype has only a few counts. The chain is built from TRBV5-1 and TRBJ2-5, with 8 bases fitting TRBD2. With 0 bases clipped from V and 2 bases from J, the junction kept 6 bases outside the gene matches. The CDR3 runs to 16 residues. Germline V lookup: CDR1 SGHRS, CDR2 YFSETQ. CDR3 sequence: CASSLAYGGGQETQYF. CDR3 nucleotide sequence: TGCGCCAGCAGCTTGGCGTACGGGGGGGGGCAAGAGACCCAGTACTTC.

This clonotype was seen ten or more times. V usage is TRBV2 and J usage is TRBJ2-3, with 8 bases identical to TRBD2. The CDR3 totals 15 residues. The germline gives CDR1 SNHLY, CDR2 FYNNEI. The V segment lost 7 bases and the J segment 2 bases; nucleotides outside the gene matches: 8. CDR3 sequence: CASIEQRGFTDTQYF. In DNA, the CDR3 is TGTGCCAGCATCGAGCAGCGGGGGTTCACAGATACGCAGTATTTT.

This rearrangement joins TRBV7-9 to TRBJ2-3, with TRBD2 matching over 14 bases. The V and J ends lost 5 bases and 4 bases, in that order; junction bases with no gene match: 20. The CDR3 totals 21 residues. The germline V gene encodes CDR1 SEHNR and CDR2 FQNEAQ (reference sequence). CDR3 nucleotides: TGTGCCAGCAGCCAATATCAGGGACTAGCGGGGGAACCTAAGGGTTCAGATACGCAGTATTTT. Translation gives CASSQYQGLAGEPKGSDTQYF.

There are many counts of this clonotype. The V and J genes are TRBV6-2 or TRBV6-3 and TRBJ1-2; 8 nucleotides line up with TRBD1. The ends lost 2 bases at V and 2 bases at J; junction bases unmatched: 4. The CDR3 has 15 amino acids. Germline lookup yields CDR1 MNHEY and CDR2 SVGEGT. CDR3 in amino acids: CASSYLAGGNYGYTF. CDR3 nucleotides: TGTGCCAGCAGTTACCTCGCAGGGGGCAACTATGGCTACACCTTC.

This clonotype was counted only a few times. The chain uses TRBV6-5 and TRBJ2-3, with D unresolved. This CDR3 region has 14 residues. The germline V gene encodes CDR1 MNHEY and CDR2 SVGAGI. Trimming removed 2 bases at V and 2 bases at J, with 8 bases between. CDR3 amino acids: CASSYLSATDTQYF. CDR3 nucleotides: TGTGCCAGCAGTTACCTGTCAGCCACAGATACGCAGTATTTT.

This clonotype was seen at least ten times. For the CDR3, the DNA is TGTGCCAGCAGTTACTCGATTGCAGGGGGCGCGAGGGCCGGGGAGCTGTTTTTT. This encodes CASSYSIAGGARAGELFF. The chain carries TRBV6-6 and TRBJ2-2, with 8 bases identical to TRBD1. Per germline, CDR1 MNHNY and CDR2 SVGAGI (reference sequence). V was clipped by 0 bases and J by 6 bases; unmatched bases: 12. This CDR3 comprises 18 residues.

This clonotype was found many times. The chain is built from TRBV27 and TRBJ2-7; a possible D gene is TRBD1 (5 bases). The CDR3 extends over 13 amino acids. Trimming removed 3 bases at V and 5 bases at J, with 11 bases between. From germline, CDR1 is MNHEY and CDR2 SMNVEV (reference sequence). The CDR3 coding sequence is TGTGCCAGCAGTTTCATCGACAGTCACGAGCAGTACTTC. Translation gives CASSFIDSHEQYF.

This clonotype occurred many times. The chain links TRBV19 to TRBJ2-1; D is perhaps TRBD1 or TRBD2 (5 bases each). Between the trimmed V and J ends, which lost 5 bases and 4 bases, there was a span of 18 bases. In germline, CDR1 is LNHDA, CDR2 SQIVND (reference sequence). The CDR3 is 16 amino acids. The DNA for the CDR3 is TGTGCCAGTAGTGAAGGGTTTGGGGGTTCGTACAATGAGCAGTTCTTC. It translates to CASSEGFGGSYNEQFF.

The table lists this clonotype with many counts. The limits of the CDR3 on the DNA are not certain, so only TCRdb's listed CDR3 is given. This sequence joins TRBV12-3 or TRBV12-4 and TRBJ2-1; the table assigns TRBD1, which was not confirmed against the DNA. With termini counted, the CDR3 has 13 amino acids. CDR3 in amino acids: CASSFGAGNEQFF.

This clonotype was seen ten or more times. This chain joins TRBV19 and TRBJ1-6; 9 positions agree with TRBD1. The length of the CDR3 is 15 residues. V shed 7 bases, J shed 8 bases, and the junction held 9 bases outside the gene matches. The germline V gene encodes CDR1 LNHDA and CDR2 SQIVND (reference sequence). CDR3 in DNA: TGTGCCAGTAAGGGACAGGGAGGAAGGGATTCACCCCTCCACTTT. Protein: CASKGQGGRDSPLHF. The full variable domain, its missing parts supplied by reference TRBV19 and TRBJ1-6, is DGGITQSPKYLFRKEGQNVTLSCEQNLNHDAMYWYRQDPGQGLRLIYYSQIVNDFQKGDIAEGYSVSREKKESFPLTVTSAQKNPTAFYLCASKGQGGRDSPLHFGNGTRLTVT.

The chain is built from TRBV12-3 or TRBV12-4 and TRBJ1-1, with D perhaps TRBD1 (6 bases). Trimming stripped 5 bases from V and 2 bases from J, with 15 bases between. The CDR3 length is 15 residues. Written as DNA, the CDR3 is TGTGCCAGCAGTCCCCGGACAGTCCCAAACACTGAAGCTTTCTTT. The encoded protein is CASSPRTVPNTEAFF.

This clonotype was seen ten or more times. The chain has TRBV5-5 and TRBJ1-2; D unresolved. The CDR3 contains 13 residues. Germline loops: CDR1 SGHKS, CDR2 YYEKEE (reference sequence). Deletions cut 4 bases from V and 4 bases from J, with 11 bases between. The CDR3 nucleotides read TGTGCCAGCAGCAAGACCGAAGTCTATGGCTACACCTTC. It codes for CASSKTEVYGYTF.

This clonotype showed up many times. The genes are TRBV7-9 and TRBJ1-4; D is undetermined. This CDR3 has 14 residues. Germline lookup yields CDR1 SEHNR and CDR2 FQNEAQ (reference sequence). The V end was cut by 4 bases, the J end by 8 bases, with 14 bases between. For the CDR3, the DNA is TGTGCCAGCAGCTCGGACCGGGAACAAGAAAAACTGTTTTTT. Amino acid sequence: CASSSDREQEKLFF.

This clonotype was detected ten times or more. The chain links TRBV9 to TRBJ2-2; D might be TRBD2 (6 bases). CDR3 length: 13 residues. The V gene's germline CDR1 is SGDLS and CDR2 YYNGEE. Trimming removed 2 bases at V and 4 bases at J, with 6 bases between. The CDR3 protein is CASSVGGTGELFF. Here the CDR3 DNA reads TGTGCCAGCAGCGTCGGGGGCACCGGGGAGCTGTTTTTT.

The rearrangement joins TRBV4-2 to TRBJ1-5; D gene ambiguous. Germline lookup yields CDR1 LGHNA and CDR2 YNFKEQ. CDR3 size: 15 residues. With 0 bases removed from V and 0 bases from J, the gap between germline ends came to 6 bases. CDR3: CASSQDSPSNQPQHF. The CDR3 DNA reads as TGTGCCAGCAGCCAAGATAGCCCTAGCAATCAGCCCCAGCATTTT.

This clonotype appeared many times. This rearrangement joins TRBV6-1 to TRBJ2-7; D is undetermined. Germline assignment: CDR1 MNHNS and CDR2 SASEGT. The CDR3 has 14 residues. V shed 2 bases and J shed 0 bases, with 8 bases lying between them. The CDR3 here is CASSEQDNSYEQYF. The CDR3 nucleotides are TGTGCCAGCAGTGAACAGGATAACTCCTACGAGCAGTACTTC.

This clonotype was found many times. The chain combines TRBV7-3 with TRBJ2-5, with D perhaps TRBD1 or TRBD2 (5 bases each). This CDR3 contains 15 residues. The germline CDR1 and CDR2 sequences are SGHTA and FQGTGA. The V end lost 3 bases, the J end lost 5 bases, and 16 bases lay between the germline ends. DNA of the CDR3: TGTGCCAGCAGCTTGGGCGGCGAGGGGCAGGAGACCCAGTACTTC. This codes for CASSLGGEGQETQYF. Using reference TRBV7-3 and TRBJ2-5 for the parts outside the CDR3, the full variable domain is GAGVSQTPSNKVTEKGKYVELRCDPISGHTALYWYRQSLGQGPEFLIYFQGTGAADDSGLPNDRFFAVRPEGSVSTLKIQRTERGDSAVYLCASSLGGEGQETQYFGPGTRLLVL.

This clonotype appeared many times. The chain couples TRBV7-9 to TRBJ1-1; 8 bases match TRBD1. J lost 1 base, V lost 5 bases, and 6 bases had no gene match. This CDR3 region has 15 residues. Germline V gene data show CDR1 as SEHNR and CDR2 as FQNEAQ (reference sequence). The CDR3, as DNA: TGTGCCAGCAGCCCTCTAGGACAGGGGAACACTGAAGCTTTCTTT. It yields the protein CASSPLGQGNTEAFF.